This T cell receptor beta chain was found in a study of regulatory T cells in long-lasting Graves disease. Notes on the study in general: There were preferences for TRBV28, TRBJ1-2 and TRBJ2-5 in persistent disease.

In building TCR beta libraries, iRepertoire HTBI primers were used together with Arm-PCR of CDR3 regions. A single record per CDR3 protein comes from TCRdb applying MiXCR to the multiplex PCR reads. The sample contains about 220,000 distinct CDR3 sequences, around 19% of which appear only once. This clonotype turned up a few times. Its specificity is not known. The time point: newly diagnosed GD, antithyroid drugs for less than 3 months. Researchers made the TCR library from RNA that was extracted from PBMCs. The CDR3 length is 15 residues. Looked up from germline, CDR1 is SGHRS and CDR2 is YFSETQ. Unmatched junction bases numbered 6, after V lost 3 bases and J lost 2 bases.

This material consisted of peripheral blood mononuclear cells (PBMCs), taken at new diagnosis, from a patient treated with antithyroid drugs. This sequence originates from a female donor with Graves disease. The rearrangement links TRBV5-1 to TRBJ1-2; 8 bases are a match to TRBD1. The CDR3 DNA sequence: TGCGCCAGCAGCTGGGGACAGGCAACAAACTATGGCTACACCTTC. Residues: CASSWGQATNYGYTF.